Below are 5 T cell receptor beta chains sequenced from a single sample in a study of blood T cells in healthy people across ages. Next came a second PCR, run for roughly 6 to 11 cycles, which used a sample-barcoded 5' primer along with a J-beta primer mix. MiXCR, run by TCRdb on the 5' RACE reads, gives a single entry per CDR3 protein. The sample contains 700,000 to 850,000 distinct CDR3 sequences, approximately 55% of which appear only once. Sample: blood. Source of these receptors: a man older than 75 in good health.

The CDR3 here is CSAPVGLAGKSGTQYF. CDR3 in DNA: TGCAGTGCTCCCGTCGGACTAGCGGGAAAGAGTGGTACGCAGTATTTT. This chain links TRBV20-1 with TRBJ2-3; 12 positions match TRBD2. The CDR3 is 16 residues long. Germline CDR1 DFQATT, CDR2 SNEGSKA (reference sequence). V shed 5 bases and J 8 bases; nucleotides not matched to a gene: 14.

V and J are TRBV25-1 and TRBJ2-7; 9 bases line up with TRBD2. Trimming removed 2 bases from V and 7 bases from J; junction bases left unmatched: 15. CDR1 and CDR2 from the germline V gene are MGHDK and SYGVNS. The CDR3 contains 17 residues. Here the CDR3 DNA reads TGTGCCAGCAGTGAAGGCGGGAGGGCCAAGACCTACAATGAGCAGTACTTC. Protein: CASSEGGRAKTYNEQYF.

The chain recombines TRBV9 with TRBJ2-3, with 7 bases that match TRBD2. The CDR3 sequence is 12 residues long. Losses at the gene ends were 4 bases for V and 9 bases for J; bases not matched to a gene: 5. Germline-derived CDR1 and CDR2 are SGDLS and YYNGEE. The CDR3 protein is CASSPTGGTQYF. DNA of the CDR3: TGTGCCAGCAGCCCGACGGGGGGAACGCAGTATTTT.

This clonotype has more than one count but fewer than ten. The CDR3 DNA is TGTGCCAGCAGCCCACAAACTCTAGGTACGCAGTATTTT. This codes for CASSPQTLGTQYF. The chain recombines TRBV7-3 with TRBJ2-3; D is ambiguous. Per the germline V gene, CDR1 is SGHTA and CDR2 is FQGTGA. This CDR3 comprises 13 residues. V gave up 5 bases and J gave up 8 bases, with 14 bases separating them.

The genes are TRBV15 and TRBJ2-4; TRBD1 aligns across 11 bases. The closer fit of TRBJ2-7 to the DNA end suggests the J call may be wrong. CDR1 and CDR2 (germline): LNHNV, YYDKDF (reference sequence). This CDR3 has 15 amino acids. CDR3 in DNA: TGTGCCACCAGCACCGGGGACAGGGGGAAAGACGAGCAGTACTTC. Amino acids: CATSTGDRGKDEQYF.